This section outlines one T cell receptor (beta chain) sequence together with its context. The CDR3 runs 12 residues. The germline V and J ends were trimmed by 3 bases and 3 bases, with 5 bases remaining between them. These data are taken from a study of blood T cell repertoires in COVID-19. Clones were read by immunoSEQ multiplex PCR, and TCRdb kept only the in-frame ones, dropping some. The table has some 150,000 clones, 75% to 90% seen once. Recruitment covered roughly 22 US areas and drew participants whose ages spanned roughly 18 to 100 years. Participant reports of clinical history set cohort assignment.

The receptor's source is a woman between 50 and 59 years old who had recovered from COVID-19. Sequencing used PBMCs or T cells enriched from blood (not recorded which). The gene calls are TRBV12-3 or TRBV12-4 and TRBJ2-5; D unclear. As DNA, the CDR3 is TGTGCCAGCAGTTTCGCGGAAGAGACCCAGTACTTC. Residues: CASSFAEETQYF.